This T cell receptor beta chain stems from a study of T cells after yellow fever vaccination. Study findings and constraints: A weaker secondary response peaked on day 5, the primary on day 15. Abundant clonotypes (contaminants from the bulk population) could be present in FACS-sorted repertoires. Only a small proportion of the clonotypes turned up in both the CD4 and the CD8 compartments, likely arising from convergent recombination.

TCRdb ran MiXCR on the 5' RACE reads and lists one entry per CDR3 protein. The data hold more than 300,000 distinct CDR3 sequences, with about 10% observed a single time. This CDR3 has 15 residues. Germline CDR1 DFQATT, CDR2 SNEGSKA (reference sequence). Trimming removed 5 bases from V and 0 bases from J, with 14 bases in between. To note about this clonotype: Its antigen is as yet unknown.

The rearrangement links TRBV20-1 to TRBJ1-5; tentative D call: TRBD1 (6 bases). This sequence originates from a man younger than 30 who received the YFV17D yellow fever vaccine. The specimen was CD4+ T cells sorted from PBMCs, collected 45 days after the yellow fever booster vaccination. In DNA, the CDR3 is TGCAGTGCTGGGGGGGCAGGCGATAGCAATCAGCCCCAGCATTTT. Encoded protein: CSAGGAGDSNQPQHF.